Listed below are T cell receptor beta chains from one sample, sequenced in a study of blood T cell repertoires in COVID-19. Profiling relied on immunoSEQ multiplex PCR, and the TCRdb table lists in-frame clones only, not all of them. The sample yields fewer than 250,000 clones, about 82% seen once. Sequences were obtained from peripheral blood. Every receptor here comes from a man in his sixties with COVID-19, enrolled during active disease. CDR3s include the opening cysteine and the closing phenylalanine or tryptophan. The size field is filled for only some rows; it gives once, few, many or a size class.

j_call	v_call	clone_size	cdr3_aa
TRBJ1-6	TRBV19	.	CASRTGGNSPLHF
TRBJ1-2	TRBV27	.	CASSPRGLHYGYTF
TRBJ1-1	TRBV7-8	few	CASSVSAGRAEAFF
TRBJ2-2	TRBV5-1	.	CASSPGHDWNTGELFF
TRBJ2-1	TRBV27	once	CASRLRTGGRSEQFF
TRBJ1-1	TRBV19	.	CASSIVEGATEAFF
TRBJ2-3	TRBV3-1/TRBV3-2	.	CASSQDTDTQYF
TRBJ2-2	TRBV30	.	CAWNRVSDTGELFF
TRBJ1-5	TRBV1	.	CTSSQEGQGWQPQHF
TRBJ2-7	TRBV9	once	CASSVGGTGVYEQYF
TRBJ2-7	TRBV2	.	CASRLKGKGVDEQYF
TRBJ2-1	TRBV6-2/TRBV6-3	.	CASSPIQGTEQFF
TRBJ2-7	TRBV19	.	CASSITDRQTYEQYF
TRBJ1-3	TRBV2	.	CASSPRLSGNTIYF
TRBJ2-2	TRBV18	.	CASSLGQGAAGELFF
TRBJ1-5	TRBV2	.	CASSGDSRNNQPQHF